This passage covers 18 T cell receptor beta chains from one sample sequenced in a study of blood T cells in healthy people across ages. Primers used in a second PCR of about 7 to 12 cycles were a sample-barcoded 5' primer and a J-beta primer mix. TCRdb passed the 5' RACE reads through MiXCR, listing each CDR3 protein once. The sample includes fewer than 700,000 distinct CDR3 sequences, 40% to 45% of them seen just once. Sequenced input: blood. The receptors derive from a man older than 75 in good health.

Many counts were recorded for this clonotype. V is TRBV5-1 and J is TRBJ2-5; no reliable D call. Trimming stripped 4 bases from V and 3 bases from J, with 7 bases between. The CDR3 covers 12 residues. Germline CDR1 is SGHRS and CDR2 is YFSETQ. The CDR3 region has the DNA TGCGCCAGCAGCCGGACGGAAGAGACCCAGTACTTC. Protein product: CASSRTEETQYF.

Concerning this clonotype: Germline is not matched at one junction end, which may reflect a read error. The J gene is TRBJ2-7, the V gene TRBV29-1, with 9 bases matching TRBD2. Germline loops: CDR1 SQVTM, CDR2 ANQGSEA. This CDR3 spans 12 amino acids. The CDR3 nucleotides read TGCAGCGTGACTAGCGGACCCTACGGGCAGTACTTC. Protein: CSVTSGPYGQYF.

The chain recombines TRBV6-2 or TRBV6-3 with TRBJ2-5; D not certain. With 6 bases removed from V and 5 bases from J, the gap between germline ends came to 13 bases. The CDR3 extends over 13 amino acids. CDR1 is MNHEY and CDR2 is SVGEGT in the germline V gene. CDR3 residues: CASSSPFSETQYF. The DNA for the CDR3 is TGTGCCAGCAGCTCCCCTTTCAGCGAGACCCAGTACTTC.

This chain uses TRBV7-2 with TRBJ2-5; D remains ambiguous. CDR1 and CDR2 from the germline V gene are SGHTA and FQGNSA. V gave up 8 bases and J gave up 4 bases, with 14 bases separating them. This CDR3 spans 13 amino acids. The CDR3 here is CASGGRVGETQYF. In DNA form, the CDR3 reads TGTGCCAGCGGCGGACGAGTAGGAGAGACCCAGTACTTC.

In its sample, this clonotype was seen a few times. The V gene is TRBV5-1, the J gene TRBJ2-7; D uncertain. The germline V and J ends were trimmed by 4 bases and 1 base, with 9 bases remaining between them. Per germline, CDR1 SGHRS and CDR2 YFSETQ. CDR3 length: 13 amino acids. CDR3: CASSDRESYEQYF. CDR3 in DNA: TGCGCCAGCAGCGATCGAGAATCCTACGAGCAGTACTTC.

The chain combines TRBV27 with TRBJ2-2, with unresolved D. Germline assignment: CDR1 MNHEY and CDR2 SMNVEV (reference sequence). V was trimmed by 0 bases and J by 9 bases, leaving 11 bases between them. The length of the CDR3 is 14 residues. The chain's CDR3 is CASSLSGGWRELFF. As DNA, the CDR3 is TGTGCCAGCAGTTTATCGGGCGGCTGGAGGGAGCTGTTTTTT.

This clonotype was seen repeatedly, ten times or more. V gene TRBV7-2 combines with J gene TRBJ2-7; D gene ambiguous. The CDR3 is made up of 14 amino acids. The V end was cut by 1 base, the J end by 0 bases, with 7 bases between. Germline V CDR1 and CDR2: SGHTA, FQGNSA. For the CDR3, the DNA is TGTGCCAGCAGCTTAGATCCACTCTCCTACGAGCAGTACTTC. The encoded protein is CASSLDPLSYEQYF.

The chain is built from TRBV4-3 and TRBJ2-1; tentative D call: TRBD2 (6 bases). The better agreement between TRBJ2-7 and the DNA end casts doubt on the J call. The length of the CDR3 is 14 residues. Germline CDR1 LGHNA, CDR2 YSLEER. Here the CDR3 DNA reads TGCGCCAGCAGCCAACTGGGGGGATACAATGAGCAGTACTTC. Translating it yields CASSQLGGYNEQYF.

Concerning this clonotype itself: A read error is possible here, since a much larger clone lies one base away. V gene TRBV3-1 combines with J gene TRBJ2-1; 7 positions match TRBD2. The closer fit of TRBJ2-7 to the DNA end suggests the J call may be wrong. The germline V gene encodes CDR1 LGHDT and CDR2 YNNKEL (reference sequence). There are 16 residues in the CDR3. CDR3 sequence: CASSQGISGYYNEQYF. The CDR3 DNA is TGTGCCAGCAGCCAGGGAATTAGCGGGTATTACAATGAGCAGTACTTC.

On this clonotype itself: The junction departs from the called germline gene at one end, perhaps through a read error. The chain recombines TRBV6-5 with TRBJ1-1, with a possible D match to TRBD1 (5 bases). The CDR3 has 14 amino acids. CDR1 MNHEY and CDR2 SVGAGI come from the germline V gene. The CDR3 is CASSYSNQGPEDFF. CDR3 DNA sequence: TGTGCCAGCAGTTACTCGAACCAGGGCCCTGAAGATTTCTTT.

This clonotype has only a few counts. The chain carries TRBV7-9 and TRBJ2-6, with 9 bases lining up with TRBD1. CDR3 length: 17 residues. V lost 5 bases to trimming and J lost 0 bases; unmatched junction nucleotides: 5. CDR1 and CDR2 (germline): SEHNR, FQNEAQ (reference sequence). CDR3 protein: CASSKDRGPSGANVLTF. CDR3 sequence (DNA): TGTGCCAGCAGCAAGGACAGGGGCCCCTCTGGGGCCAACGTCCTGACTTTC.

This CDR3 reads CASSLVRGTEAFF. CDR3 DNA sequence: TGCGCCAGCAGCCTGGTAAGGGGCACTGAAGCTTTCTTT. This rearrangement joins TRBV4-3 to TRBJ1-1, with D possibly being TRBD1 (5 bases). The germline V gene has CDR1 LGHNA and CDR2 YSLEER. CDR3 length: 13 amino acids. Trimming removed 4 bases from V and 4 bases from J, with 10 bases in between.

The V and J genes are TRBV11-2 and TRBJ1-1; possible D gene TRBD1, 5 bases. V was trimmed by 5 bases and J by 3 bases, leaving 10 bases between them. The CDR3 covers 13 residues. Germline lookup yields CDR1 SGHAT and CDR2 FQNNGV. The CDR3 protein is CASSAAGYTEAFF. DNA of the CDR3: TGTGCCAGCAGCGCCGCAGGGTACACTGAAGCTTTCTTT.

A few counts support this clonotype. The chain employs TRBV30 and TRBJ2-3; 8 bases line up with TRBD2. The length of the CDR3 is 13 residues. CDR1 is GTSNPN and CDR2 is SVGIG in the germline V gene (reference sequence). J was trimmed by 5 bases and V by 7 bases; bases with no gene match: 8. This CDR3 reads CALTGGPLDTQYF. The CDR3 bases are TGTGCCTTGACGGGGGGGCCGTTAGATACGCAGTATTTT.

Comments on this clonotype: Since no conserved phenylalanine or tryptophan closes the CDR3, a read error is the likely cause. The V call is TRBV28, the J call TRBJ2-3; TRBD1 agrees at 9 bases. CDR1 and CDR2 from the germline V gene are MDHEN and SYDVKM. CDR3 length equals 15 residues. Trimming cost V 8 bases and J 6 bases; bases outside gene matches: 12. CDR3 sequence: CASGPGQGLTDTQYL. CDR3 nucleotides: TGTGCCAGCGGCCCGGGACAGGGTTTGACGGATACGCAGTATTTA.

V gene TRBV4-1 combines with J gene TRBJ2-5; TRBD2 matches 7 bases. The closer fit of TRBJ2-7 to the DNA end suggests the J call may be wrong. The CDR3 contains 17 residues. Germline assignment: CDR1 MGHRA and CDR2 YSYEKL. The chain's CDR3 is CASSQDGGGLIFYEQYF. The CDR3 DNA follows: TGCGCCAGCAGCCAAGATGGGGGGGGACTAATTTTCTACGAGCAGTACTTC.

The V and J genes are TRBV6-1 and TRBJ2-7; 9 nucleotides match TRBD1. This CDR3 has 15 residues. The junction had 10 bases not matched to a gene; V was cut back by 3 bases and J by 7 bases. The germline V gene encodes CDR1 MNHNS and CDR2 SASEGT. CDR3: CASSDRGTGSKEQYF. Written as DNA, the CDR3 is TGTGCCAGCAGTGATAGGGGGACAGGGTCGAAAGAGCAGTACTTC.

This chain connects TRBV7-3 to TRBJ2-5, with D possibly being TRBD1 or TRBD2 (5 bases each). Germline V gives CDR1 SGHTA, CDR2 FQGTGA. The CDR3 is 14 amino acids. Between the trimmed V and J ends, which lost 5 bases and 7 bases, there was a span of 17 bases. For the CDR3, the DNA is TGTGCCAGCAGCCCGGCGTTGACTGGGGGGACCCAGTACTTC. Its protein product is CASSPALTGGTQYF.